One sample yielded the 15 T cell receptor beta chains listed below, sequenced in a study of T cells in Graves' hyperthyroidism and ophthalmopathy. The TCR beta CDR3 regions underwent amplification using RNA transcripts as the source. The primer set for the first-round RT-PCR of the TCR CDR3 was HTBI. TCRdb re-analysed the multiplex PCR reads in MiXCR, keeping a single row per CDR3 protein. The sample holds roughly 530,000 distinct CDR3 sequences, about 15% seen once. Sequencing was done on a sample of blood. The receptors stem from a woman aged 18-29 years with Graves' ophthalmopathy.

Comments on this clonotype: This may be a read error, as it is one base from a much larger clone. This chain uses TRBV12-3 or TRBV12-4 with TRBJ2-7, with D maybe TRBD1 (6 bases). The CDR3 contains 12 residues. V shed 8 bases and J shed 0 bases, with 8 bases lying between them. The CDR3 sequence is CASEGDSYEQYF. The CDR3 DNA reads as TGTGCCAGCGAGGGGGACTCCTACGAGCAGTACTTC.

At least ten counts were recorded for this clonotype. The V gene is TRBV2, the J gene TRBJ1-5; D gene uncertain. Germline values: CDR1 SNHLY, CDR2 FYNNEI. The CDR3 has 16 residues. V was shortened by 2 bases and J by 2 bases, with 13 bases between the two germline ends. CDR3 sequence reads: CASSERAVRGNQPQHF. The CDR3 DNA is TGTGCCAGCAGTGAACGGGCGGTGAGAGGCAATCAGCCCCAGCATTTT. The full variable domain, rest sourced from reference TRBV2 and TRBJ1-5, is EPEVTQTPSHQVTQMGQEVILRCVPISNHLYFYWYRQILGQKVEFLVSFYNNEISEKSEIFDDQFSVERPDGSNFTLKIRSTKLEDSAMYFCASSERAVRGNQPQHFGDGTRLSIL.

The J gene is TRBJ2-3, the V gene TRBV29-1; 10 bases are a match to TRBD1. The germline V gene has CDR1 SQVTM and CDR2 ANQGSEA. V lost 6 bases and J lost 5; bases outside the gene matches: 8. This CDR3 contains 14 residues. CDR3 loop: CSVRTGTGVDTQYF. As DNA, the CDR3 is TGCAGCGTACGAACCGGGACAGGGGTAGATACGCAGTATTTT.

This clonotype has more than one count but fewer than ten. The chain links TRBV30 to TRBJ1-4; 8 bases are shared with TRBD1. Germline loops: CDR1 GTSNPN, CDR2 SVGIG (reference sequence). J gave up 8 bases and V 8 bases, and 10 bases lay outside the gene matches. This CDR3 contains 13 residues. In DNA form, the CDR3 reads TGTGCCACCGGACAGGGAATGGGAGAAAAACTGTTTTTT. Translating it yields CATGQGMGEKLFF.

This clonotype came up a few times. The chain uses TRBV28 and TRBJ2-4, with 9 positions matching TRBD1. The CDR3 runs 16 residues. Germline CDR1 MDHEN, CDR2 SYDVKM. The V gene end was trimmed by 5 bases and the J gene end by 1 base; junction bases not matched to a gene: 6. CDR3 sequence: CASSAPGTGAKNIQYF. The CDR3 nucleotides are TGTGCCAGCAGTGCCCCCGGGACAGGGGCCAAAAACATTCAGTACTTC.

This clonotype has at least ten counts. CDR3 loop: CASSEPVQPQHF. The CDR3 region has the DNA TGTGCCAGCAGTGAACCGGTCCAGCCCCAGCATTTT. This sequence joins TRBV2 and TRBJ1-5, with D hard to call. Germline values: CDR1 SNHLY, CDR2 FYNNEI. V lost 2 bases, J lost 7 bases, and 6 bases lay in between. CDR3 size: 12 residues.

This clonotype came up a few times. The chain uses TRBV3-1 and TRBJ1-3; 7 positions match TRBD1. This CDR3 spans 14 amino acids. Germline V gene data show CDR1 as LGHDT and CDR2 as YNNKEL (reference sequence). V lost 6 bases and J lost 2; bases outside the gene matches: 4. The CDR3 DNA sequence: TGTGCCAGCAGTGGTGACAGGGCTGGAAACACCATATATTTT. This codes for CASSGDRAGNTIYF.

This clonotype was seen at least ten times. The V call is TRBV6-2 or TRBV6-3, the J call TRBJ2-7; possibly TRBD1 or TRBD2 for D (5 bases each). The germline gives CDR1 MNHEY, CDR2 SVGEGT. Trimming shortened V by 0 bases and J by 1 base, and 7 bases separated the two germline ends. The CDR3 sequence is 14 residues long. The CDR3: CASSYSGRSYEQYF. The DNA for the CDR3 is TGTGCCAGCAGTTACTCGGGACGATCCTACGAGCAGTACTTC.

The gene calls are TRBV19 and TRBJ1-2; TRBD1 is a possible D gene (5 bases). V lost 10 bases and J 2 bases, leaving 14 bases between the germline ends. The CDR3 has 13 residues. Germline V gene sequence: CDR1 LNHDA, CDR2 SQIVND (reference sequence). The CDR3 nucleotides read TGTGCCATAAGGGGAGGGATGAACTATGGCTACACCTTC. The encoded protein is CAIRGGMNYGYTF.

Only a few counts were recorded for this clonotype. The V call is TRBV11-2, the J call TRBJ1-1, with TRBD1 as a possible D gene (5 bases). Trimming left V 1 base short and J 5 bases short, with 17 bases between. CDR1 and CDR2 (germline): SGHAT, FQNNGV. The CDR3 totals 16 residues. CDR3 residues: CASSLGRQGGGTEAFF. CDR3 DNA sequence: TGTGCCAGCAGCTTAGGTCGGCAGGGTGGAGGGACTGAAGCTTTCTTT.

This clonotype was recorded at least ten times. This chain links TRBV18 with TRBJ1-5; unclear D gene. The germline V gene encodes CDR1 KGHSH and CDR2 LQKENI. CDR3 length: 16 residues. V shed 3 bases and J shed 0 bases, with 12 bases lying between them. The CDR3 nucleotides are TGTGCCAGCTCACCTTCCTACAGCAATAGCAATCAGCCCCAGCATTTT. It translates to CASSPSYSNSNQPQHF.

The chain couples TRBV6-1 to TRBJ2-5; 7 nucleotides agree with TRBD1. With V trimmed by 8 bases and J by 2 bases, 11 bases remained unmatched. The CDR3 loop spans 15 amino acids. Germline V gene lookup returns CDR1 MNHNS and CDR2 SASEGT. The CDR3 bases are TGTGCCAGCGGGATTATTACAGGGGAACAAGAGACCCAGTACTTC. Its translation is CASGIITGEQETQYF.

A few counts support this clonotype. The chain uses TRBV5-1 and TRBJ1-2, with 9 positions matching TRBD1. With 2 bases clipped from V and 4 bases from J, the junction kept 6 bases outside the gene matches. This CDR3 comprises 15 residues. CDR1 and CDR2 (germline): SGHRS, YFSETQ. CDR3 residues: CASSLTGGGGYGYTF. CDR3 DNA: TGCGCCAGCAGCTTAACAGGGGGCGGAGGCTATGGCTACACCTTC.

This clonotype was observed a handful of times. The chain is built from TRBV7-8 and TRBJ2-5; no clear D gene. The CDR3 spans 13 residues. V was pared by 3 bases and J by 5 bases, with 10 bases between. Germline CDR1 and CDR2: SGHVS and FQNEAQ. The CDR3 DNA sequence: TGTGCCAGCAGCTTTCATGGTATGGAGACCCAGTACTTC. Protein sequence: CASSFHGMETQYF.

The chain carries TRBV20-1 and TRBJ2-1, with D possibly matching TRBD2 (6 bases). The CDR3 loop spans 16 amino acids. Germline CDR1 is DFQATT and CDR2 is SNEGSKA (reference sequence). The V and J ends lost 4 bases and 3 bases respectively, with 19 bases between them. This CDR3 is CSATLLAPDLYNEQFF. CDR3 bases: TGCAGTGCTACACTCCTAGCGCCCGATCTCTACAATGAGCAGTTCTTC.